This entry lists 26 T cell receptor beta chains sequenced from one sample in a study of spatial heterogeneity in lung cancer (dated by TCRdb to the late 2010s). Preparation of the library involved 5' RACE. Reads for this sample came from a NextSeq 500. The public reads were run again by TCRdb, first through fastp at Q25 and then through MiXCR, and only productive beta chains were kept. When rows share a CDR3 protein, they turn into one entry using the most common DNA and genes. The sample contains nearly 95,000 distinct CDR3 sequences, roughly a fifth of them found a single time. The top ten clones comprise roughly 22% of the sample. The intended sense of this specimen's time point label: blood at routine non-recurrence follow-up after resection. This specimen was PBMCs, taken at follow-up. These receptors were taken from a male donor with early-stage non-small cell lung cancer.

The sample holds a few counts of this clonotype. CDR3 DNA sequence: TGTGCCAGTACTCACAGAAATTCACCCCTCCACTTT. It is translated as CASTHRNSPLHF. This rearrangement joins TRBV6-1 to TRBJ1-6; D is ambiguous. This CDR3 spans 12 amino acids. Per the germline V gene, CDR1 is MNHNS and CDR2 is SASEGT. With 9 bases removed from V and 7 bases from J, the gap between germline ends came to 10 bases.

This clonotype was found a few times. V gene TRBV19 combines with J gene TRBJ2-3; 8 positions match TRBD1. Germline trimming cut 7 bases from V and 0 bases from J; bases unmatched to any gene: 12. The CDR3 contains 17 residues. Germline assignment: CDR1 LNHDA and CDR2 SQIVND (reference sequence). The CDR3 region has the DNA TGTGCCAGTACCTCGGGACAGGTTGTTTCTAGCACAGATACGCAGTATTTT. It encodes CASTSGQVVSSTDTQYF.

The V call is TRBV6-5, the J call TRBJ1-3; no clear D gene. Germline V CDR1 and CDR2: MNHEY, SVGAGI. The CDR3 runs to 16 residues. With 0 bases removed from V and 4 bases from J, the gap between germline ends came to 13 bases. CDR3 in DNA: TGTGCCAGCAGTTACTCGAGAGGGATGGGAGGAAACACCATATATTTT. This sequence encodes CASSYSRGMGGNTIYF.

The rearrangement uses TRBV18 and TRBJ2-1; tentatively, D is TRBD1 (6 bases). Trimming removed 4 bases from V and 8 bases from J, with 15 bases in between. The CDR3 is 14 residues long. Germline V lookup: CDR1 KGHSH, CDR2 LQKENI. The CDR3 sequence is CASSLDSVLHEQFF. The CDR3 DNA reads as TGTGCCAGCTCACTGGACAGTGTCCTCCATGAGCAGTTCTTC.

A remark on this clonotype: At one boundary the junction diverges from the germline segment, which might be a read error. The CDR3 nucleotides read TGTGCCAGCAGCCCCGGACTAGATACAGATGCGCAGTATTTT. Its translation: CASSPGLDTDAQYF. The chain recombines TRBV7-2 with TRBJ2-3; 7 nucleotides agree with TRBD2. The CDR3 is 14 residues long. CDR1 and CDR2 (germline): SGHTA, FQGNSA.

This clonotype was seen many times. The V gene is TRBV11-2, the J gene TRBJ2-7; D gene uncertain. CDR3 length: 13 amino acids. Germline lookup yields CDR1 SGHAT and CDR2 FQNNGV. V was clipped by 2 bases and J by 0 bases, with 5 bases between them. The CDR3 DNA sequence: TGTGCCAGCAGCTTACTGGGCTCCTACGAGCAGTACGTC. It translates to CASSLLGSYEQYV.

The chain is built from TRBV9 and TRBJ2-5; D remains unclear. V was pared by 0 bases and J by 8 bases, with 11 bases between. The CDR3 is made up of 13 amino acids. Germline lookup yields CDR1 SGDLS and CDR2 YYNGEE. CDR3: CASSVEAPGTQYF. The CDR3 bases are TGTGCCAGCAGCGTAGAGGCGCCGGGTACCCAGTACTTC. Filled out from reference TRBV9 and TRBJ2-5, the complete variable domain reads DSGVTQTPKHLITATGQRVTLRCSPRSGDLSVYWYQQSLDQGLQFLIQYYNGEERAKGNILERFSAQQFPDLHSELNLSSLELGDSALYFCASSVEAPGTQYFGPGTRLLVL.

The chain couples TRBV7-2 to TRBJ2-2; no firm D call. Germline V gene data show CDR1 as SGHTA and CDR2 as FQGNSA. Trimming shortened V by 4 bases and J by 7 bases, and 7 bases separated the two germline ends. The CDR3 has 12 residues. The CDR3 reads CASSSRVGELFF. CDR3 in DNA: TGTGCCAGCAGCTCACGAGTCGGGGAGCTGTTTTTT.

This chain connects TRBV7-9 to TRBJ2-1; 10 bases fit TRBD2. J gave up 2 bases and V 5 bases, and 3 bases lay outside the gene matches. This CDR3 has 15 amino acids. Germline assignment: CDR1 SEHNR and CDR2 FQNEAQ (reference sequence). CDR3 DNA sequence: TGTGCCAGCAGCCAGGGACTAGCGCCCTACAATGAGCAGTTCTTC. Encoded protein: CASSQGLAPYNEQFF.

This clonotype was seen only a few times. This chain connects TRBV5-4 to TRBJ1-2; TRBD1 matches 10 bases. V was pared by 0 bases and J by 4 bases, with 3 bases of the junction left unmatched. CDR1 and CDR2 (germline): SGHNT, YYREEE (reference sequence). This CDR3 is built from 15 residues. The DNA for the CDR3 is TGTGCCAGCAGCTTGGGGACAGGGGGGTCCTATGGCTACACCTTC. As protein: CASSLGTGGSYGYTF.

The sample holds a few counts of this clonotype. The chain links TRBV12-5 to TRBJ1-2; TRBD1 matches at 9 bases. The CDR3 spans 14 residues. V was pared by 6 bases and J by 7 bases, with 9 bases of the junction left unmatched. Per germline, CDR1 LGHNT and CDR2 FRNRAP. The CDR3 DNA sequence: TGTGCTAGTGGGCCGGGACAGGGCCCCTCTGGCTACACCTTC. This translates into CASGPGQGPSGYTF.

This CDR3 is CASSHPGGSYTEAFF. CDR3 in DNA: TGTGCCAGCAGCCATCCCGGGGGATCTTACACTGAAGCTTTCTTT. This chain joins TRBV3-1 and TRBJ1-1; the D gene is possibly TRBD1 (5 bases). The CDR3 is 15 amino acids. The V and J ends lost 3 bases and 3 bases respectively, with 14 bases between them. The germline CDR1 and CDR2 sequences are LGHDT and YNNKEL (reference sequence).

The chain uses TRBV20-1 and TRBJ1-5; D not certain. V dropped 6 bases and J dropped 4 bases, with 13 bases sitting between them. The CDR3 is 13 amino acids. CDR1 DFQATT and CDR2 SNEGSKA come from the germline V gene (reference sequence). The CDR3 here is CSANDGANQPQHF. Here the CDR3 DNA reads TGCAGTGCAAATGACGGAGCAAATCAGCCCCAGCATTTT.

This chain joins TRBV23-1 and TRBJ2-3, with D tentatively TRBD1 (6 bases). TRBV23-1 is annotated as an ORF whose role is uncertain. This CDR3 is 17 amino acids long. The ends were cut back, 0 bases at V and 0 bases at J, with 13 bases in the middle. The CDR3, as DNA: TGCGCCAGCAGTCAATCGAGTGACAGGCCTAGCACAGATACGCAGTATTTT. This encodes CASSQSSDRPSTDTQYF.

The chain couples TRBV27 to TRBJ2-1; D could derive from TRBD1 or TRBD2 (5 bases each). Trimming pared 11 bases from V and 4 bases from J, leaving 12 bases between. Germline CDR1 reads MNHEY; CDR2 reads SMNVEV (reference sequence). The CDR3 is 12 amino acids. CDR3 coding DNA: TGTGCCGTTGAGGGGCGGTACAATGAGCAGTTCTTC. Amino acid sequence: CAVEGRYNEQFF.

J is TRBJ2-2 and V is TRBV19; D is unresolved. The CDR3 is made up of 17 amino acids. The V gene's germline CDR1 is LNHDA and CDR2 SQIVND (reference sequence). V was pared by 7 bases and J by 3 bases, with 21 bases between. In nucleotides, the CDR3 is TGTGCCAGTAAGCGCCTAGGCGACCTTTCTTACACCGGGGAGCTGTTTTTT. This translates into CASKRLGDLSYTGELFF.

This clonotype has a handful of counts. The genes are TRBV27 and TRBJ2-1; D unclear. CDR3 size: 14 residues. CDR1 and CDR2 (germline): MNHEY, SMNVEV (reference sequence). Trimming cost V 2 bases and J 8 bases, with 13 bases left between them. The CDR3 loop reads CASSLLYTGDEQFF. The CDR3 nucleotides read TGTGCCAGCAGTTTACTATACACGGGCGATGAGCAGTTCTTC.

This clonotype appeared a few times. The chain recombines TRBV11-2 with TRBJ2-1; the match to TRBD2 covers 7 bases. V trimming: 0 bases; J trimming: 6 bases; junction bases outside the gene matches: 2. CDR1 and CDR2 (germline): SGHAT, FQNNGV. The CDR3 runs 14 residues. The CDR3 nucleotides read TGTGCCAGCAGCTTAGAAGCGGGGATCAATGAGCAGTTCTTC. Translated, it gives CASSLEAGINEQFF. Filled out from reference TRBV11-2 and TRBJ2-1, the complete variable domain reads EAGVAQSPRYKIIEKRQSVAFWCNPISGHATLYWYQQILGQGPKLLIQFQNNGVVDDSQLPKDRFSAERLKGVDSTLKIQPAKLEDSAVYLCASSLEAGINEQFFGPGTRLTVL.

In this sample, this clonotype turned up a few times. V is TRBV29-1 and J is TRBJ2-5; tentatively, D is TRBD1 or TRBD2 (5 bases each). V lost 1 base and J lost 5, with 8 bases in between. CDR1 is SQVTM and CDR2 is ANQGSEA in the germline V gene. This CDR3 contains 12 residues. CDR3 in DNA: TGCAGCGTTGAAGGCAGGGACGAGACCCAGTACTTC. This translates into CSVEGRDETQYF.

The sample holds many counts of this clonotype. The chain combines TRBV6-5 with TRBJ1-1, with a tentative D call TRBD1 (6 bases). The CDR3 spans 14 residues. The germline V gene encodes CDR1 MNHEY and CDR2 SVGAGI. The V and J ends lost 5 bases and 6 bases respectively, with 16 bases between them. Here the CDR3 reads CASSRLTGSSEAFF. In DNA, the CDR3 is TGTGCCAGCAGTCGGCTTACAGGGTCCTCTGAAGCTTTCTTT.

The chain is built from TRBV4-1 and TRBJ2-3; D unclear. CDR1 and CDR2 from the germline V gene are MGHRA and YSYEKL. The CDR3 covers 12 residues. The V gene lost 0 bases and the J gene lost 7 bases, with 5 bases spanning the gap. CDR3 residues: CASSQEANTQYF. CDR3 nucleotide sequence: TGCGCCAGCAGCCAAGAAGCGAATACGCAGTATTTT.

This clonotype was seen a few times. V gene TRBV7-6 combines with J gene TRBJ2-3; D tentatively fits TRBD1 or TRBD2 (6 bases each). The CDR3 sequence is 17 residues long. Germline assignment: CDR1 SGHVS and CDR2 FNYEAQ. The V and J ends lost 2 bases and 4 bases respectively, with 19 bases between them. CDR3 sequence (DNA): TGTGCCAGCAGCTTATATGGCCGGGGGCGAACAGCAGATACGCAGTATTTT. Its protein is CASSLYGRGRTADTQYF. Using reference TRBV7-6 and TRBJ2-3 for the parts outside the CDR3, the full variable domain is GAGVSQSPRYKVTKRGQDVALRCDPISGHVSLYWYRQALGQGPEFLTYFNYEAQQDKSGLPNDRFSAERPEGSISTLTIQRTEQRDSAMYRCASSLYGRGRTADTQYFGPGTRLTVL.

This clonotype turned up a few times. The CDR3 loop reads CASSVAPGRTYEQYF. DNA for the CDR3: TGTGCCAGCAGCGTAGCCCCCGGTCGGACCTACGAGCAGTACTTC. This chain joins TRBV9 and TRBJ2-7; no clear D gene. Germline CDR1 is SGDLS and CDR2 is YYNGEE. There are 15 residues in the CDR3. The V and J ends lost 0 bases and 2 bases respectively, with 12 bases between them. Based on the CDR3 plus reference TRBV9 and TRBJ2-7, the full variable domain is DSGVTQTPKHLITATGQRVTLRCSPRSGDLSVYWYQQSLDQGLQFLIQYYNGEERAKGNILERFSAQQFPDLHSELNLSSLELGDSALYFCASSVAPGRTYEQYFGPGTRLTVT.

This clonotype appeared a few times. The chain is built from TRBV20-1 and TRBJ2-1, with D tentatively TRBD1 or TRBD2 (6 bases each). The V gene's germline CDR1 is DFQATT and CDR2 SNEGSKA (reference sequence). The V gene lost 3 bases and the J gene lost 7 bases, with 16 bases spanning the gap. CDR3 size: 14 residues. This chain's CDR3 is CSASWRGISNEQFF. The CDR3 bases are TGCAGTGCTAGTTGGAGGGGGATATCAAATGAGCAGTTCTTC.

This clonotype was observed a handful of times. V gene TRBV19 combines with J gene TRBJ2-7; TRBD1 matches 8 bases. Losses at the gene ends were 8 bases for V and 5 bases for J; bases not matched to a gene: 14. The CDR3 extends over 15 amino acids. Germline-derived CDR1 and CDR2 are LNHDA and SQIVND (reference sequence). The CDR3 spells CASGGRRDRLDEQYF. CDR3 sequence (DNA): TGTGCCAGTGGGGGGAGACGGGACAGGCTTGACGAGCAGTACTTC.

This clonotype has a handful of counts. V gene TRBV30 combines with J gene TRBJ2-1; maybe TRBD1 (6 bases). The CDR3 is 17 residues long. Germline lookup yields CDR1 GTSNPN and CDR2 SVGIG (reference sequence). Trimming removed 2 bases from V and 5 bases from J, with 22 bases in between. CDR3 DNA sequence: TGTGCCTGGAGTCTCGGACAGTACCTCATGGGGAACAATGAGCAGTTCTTC. Its translation: CAWSLGQYLMGNNEQFF.